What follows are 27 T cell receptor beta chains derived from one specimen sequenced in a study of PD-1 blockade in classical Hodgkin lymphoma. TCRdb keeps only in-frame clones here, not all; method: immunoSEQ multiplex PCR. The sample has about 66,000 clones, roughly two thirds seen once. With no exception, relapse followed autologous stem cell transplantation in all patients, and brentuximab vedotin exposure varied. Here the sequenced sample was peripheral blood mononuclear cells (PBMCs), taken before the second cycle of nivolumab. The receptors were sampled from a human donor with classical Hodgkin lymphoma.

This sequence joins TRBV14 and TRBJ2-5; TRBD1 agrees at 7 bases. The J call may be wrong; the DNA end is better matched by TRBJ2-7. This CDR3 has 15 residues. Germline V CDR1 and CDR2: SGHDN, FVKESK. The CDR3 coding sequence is TGTGCCAGCAGCCAAGTTGGTGGGACAGAAGACGAGCAGTACTTC. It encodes CASSQVGGTEDEQYF.

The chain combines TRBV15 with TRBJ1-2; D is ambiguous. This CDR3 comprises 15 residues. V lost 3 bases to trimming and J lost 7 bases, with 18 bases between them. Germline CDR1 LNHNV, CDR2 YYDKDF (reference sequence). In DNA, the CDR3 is TGTGCCACCAGCAGGGGTCGGGAGCCAGTTGGTGGCTACACCTTC. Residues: CATSRGREPVGGYTF.

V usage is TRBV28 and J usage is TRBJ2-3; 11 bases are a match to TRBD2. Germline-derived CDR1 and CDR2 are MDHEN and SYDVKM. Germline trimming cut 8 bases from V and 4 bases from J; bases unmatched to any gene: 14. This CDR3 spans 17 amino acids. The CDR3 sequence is CASPPGVAGGHPDTQYF. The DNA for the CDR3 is TGTGCCAGCCCCCCCGGGGTAGCGGGGGGGCATCCAGATACGCAGTATTTT.

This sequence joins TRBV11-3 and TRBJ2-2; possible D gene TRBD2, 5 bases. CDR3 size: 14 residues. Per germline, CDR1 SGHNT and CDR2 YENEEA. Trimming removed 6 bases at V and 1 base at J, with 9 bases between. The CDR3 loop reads CASRVEGNTGELFF. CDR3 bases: TGTGCCAGCAGGGTCGAGGGGAACACCGGGGAGCTGTTTTTT.

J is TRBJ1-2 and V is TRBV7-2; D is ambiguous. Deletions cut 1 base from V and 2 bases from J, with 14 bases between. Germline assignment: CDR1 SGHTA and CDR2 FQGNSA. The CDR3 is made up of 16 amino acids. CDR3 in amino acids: CASSLVAIAGNYGYTF. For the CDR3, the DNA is TGTGCCAGCAGCTTAGTTGCTATAGCAGGAAACTATGGCTACACCTTC.

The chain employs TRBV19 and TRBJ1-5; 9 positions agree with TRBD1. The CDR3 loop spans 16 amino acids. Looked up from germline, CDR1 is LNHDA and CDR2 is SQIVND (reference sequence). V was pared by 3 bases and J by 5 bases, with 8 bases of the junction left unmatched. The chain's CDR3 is CASSMGADRGHQPQHF. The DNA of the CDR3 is TGTGCCAGTAGTATGGGCGCGGACAGGGGCCATCAGCCCCAGCATTTT.

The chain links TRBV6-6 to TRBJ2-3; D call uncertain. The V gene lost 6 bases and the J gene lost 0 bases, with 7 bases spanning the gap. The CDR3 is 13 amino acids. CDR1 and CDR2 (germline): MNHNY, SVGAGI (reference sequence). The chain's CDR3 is CASRGLSTDTQYF. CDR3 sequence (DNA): TGTGCCAGCAGGGGGTTGAGCACAGATACGCAGTATTTT.

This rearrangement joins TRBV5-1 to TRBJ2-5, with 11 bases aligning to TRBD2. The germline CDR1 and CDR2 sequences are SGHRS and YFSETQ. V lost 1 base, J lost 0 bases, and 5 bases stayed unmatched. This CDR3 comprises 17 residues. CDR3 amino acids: CASSLRSGGGNQETQYF. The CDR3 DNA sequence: TGCGCCAGCAGCTTGCGTAGCGGGGGGGGTAACCAAGAGACCCAGTACTTC.

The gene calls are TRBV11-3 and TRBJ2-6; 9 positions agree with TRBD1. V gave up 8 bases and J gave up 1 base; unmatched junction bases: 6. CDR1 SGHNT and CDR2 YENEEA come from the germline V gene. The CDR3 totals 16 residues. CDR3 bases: TGTGCCAGCGCCGACAGGGGGAGTTCTGGGGCCAACGTCCTGACTTTC. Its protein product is CASADRGSSGANVLTF.

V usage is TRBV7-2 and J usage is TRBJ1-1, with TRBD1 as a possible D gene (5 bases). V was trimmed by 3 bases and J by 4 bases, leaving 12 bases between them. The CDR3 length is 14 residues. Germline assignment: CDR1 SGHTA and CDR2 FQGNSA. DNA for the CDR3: TGTGCCAGCAGCTTTCAGGGATTTTCCACTGAAGCTTTCTTT. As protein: CASSFQGFSTEAFF.

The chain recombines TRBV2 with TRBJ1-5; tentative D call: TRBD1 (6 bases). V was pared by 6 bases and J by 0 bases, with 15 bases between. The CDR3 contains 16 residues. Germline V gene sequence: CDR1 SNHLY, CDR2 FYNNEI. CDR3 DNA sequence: TGTGCCAGCAGGGACGGGGGCACCTATAGCAATCAGCCCCAGCATTTT. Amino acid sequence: CASRDGGTYSNQPQHF.

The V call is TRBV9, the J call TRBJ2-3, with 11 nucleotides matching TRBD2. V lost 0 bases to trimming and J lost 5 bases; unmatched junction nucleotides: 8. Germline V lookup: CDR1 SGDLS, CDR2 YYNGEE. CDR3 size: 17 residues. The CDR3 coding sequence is TGTGCCAGCAGCGTAGGAGGCGGTAGCGGGAGGGTAGATACGCAGTATTTT. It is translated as CASSVGGGSGRVDTQYF.

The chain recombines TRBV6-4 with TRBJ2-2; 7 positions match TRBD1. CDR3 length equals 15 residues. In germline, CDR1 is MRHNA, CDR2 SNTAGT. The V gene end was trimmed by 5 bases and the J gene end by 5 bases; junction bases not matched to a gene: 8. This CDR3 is CASSPDRVGTGELFF. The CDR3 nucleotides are TGTGCCAGCAGTCCCGACAGGGTCGGGACCGGGGAGCTGTTTTTT.

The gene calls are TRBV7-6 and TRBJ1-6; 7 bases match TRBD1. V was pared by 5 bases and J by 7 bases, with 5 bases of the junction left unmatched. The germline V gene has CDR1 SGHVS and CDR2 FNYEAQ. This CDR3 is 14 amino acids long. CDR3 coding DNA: TGTGCCAGCAGCCCGTCAGGGGGGAATTCACCCCTCCACTTT. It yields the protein CASSPSGGNSPLHF.

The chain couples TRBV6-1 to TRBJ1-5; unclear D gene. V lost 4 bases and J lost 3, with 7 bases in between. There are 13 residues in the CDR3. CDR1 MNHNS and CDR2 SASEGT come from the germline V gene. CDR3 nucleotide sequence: TGTGCCAGCAGTGGAGGGCCCAATCAGCCCCAGCATTTT. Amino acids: CASSGGPNQPQHF.

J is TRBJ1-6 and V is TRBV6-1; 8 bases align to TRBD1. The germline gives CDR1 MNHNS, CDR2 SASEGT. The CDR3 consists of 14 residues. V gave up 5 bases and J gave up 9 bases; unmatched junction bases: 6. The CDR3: CASSLDRGLSPLHF. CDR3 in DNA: TGTGCCAGCAGTCTTGACAGGGGTCTTTCACCCCTCCACTTT.

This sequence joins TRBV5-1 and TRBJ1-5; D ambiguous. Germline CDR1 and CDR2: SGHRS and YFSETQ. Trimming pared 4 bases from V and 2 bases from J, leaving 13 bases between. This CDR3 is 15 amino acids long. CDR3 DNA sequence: TGCGCCAGCAGCCCGGACGGTGCGGGCAATCAGCCCCAGCATTTT. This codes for CASSPDGAGNQPQHF.

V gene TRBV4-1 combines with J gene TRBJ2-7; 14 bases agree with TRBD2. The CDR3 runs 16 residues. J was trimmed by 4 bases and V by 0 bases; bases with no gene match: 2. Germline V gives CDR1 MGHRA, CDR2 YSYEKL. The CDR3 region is CASSQEGTSGSYEQYF. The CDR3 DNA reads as TGCGCCAGCAGCCAAGAAGGGACTAGCGGGAGTTACGAGCAGTACTTC.

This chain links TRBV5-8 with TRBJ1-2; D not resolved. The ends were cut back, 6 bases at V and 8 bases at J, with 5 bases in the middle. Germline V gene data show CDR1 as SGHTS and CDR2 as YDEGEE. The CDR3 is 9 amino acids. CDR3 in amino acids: CASTPGYTF. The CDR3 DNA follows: TGTGCCAGCACCCCAGGCTACACCTTC.

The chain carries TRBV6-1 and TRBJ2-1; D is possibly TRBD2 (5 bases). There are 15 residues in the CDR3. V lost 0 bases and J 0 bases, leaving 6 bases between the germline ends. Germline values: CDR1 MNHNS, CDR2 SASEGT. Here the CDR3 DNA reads TGTGCCAGCAGTGAAGCGGGGAGCTCCTACAATGAGCAGTTCTTC. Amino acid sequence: CASSEAGSSYNEQFF.

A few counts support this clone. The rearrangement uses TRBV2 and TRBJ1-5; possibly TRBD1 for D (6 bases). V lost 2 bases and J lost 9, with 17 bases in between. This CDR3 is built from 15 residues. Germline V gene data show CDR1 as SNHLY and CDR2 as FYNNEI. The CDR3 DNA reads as TGTGCCAGCAGTGAATGGGCGAGCGGGGGCTGGCCCCAGCATTTT. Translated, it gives CASSEWASGGWPQHF.

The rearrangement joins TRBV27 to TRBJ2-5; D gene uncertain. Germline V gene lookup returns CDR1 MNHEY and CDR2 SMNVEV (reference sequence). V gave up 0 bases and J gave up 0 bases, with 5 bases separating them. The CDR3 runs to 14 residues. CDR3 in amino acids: CASSLSGNQETQYF. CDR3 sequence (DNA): TGTGCCAGCAGTTTATCGGGGAACCAAGAGACCCAGTACTTC.

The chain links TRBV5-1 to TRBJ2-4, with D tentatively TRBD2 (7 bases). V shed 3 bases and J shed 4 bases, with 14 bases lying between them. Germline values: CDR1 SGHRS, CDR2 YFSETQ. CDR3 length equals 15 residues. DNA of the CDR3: TGCGCCAGCAGCTCCGGGGGGCCGATAAAAAACATTCAGTACTTC. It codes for CASSSGGPIKNIQYF.

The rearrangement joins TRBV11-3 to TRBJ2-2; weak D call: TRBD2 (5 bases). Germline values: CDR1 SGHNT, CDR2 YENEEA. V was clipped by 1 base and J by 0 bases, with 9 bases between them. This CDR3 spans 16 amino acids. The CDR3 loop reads CASSLGLATNTGELFF. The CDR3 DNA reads TGTGCCAGCAGCTTAGGGCTAGCCACGAACACCGGGGAGCTGTTTTTT.

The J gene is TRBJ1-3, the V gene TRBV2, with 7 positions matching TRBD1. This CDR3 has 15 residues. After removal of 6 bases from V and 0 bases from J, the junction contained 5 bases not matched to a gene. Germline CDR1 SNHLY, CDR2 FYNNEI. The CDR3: CASSSGTVSGNTIYF. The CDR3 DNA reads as TGTGCCAGCAGCTCCGGGACAGTCTCTGGAAACACCATATATTTT.

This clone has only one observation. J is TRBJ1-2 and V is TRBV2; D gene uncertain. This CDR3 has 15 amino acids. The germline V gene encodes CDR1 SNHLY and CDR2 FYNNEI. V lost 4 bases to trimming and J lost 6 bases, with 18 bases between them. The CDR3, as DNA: TGTGCCAGCAGTGTTGCGAGGTGGAGCACGCATGGCTACACCTTC. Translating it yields CASSVARWSTHGYTF.

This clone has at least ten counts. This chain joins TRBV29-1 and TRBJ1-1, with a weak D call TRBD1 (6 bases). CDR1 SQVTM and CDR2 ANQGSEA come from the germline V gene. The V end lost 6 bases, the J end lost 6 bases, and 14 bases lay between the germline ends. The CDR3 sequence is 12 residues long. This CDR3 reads CSVNRVGPEAFF. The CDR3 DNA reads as TGCAGCGTAAACAGGGTAGGACCTGAAGCTTTCTTT.